The next 5 T cell receptor beta chains were all read from a single sample in a study of CD8+ T cells in alopecia areata. TCR sequencing used cDNA made by reverse transcription of extracted RNA. Profiling relied on immunoSEQ multiplex PCR, and the TCRdb table lists in-frame clones only, not all of them. The data contain around 130,000 clones, 45% to 65% of them singletons. The sequencing here drew on CD4+ T cells sorted from blood, taken at week 0. Receptors were obtained from a human donor with alopecia areata.

The CDR3 loop reads CASSSSGTTSNEQFF. CDR3 DNA sequence: TGTGCCAGCAGTTCTTCCGGGACTACCTCGAATGAGCAGTTCTTC. The V and J genes are TRBV6-9 and TRBJ2-1, with 7 positions matching TRBD2. V lost 4 bases to trimming and J lost 7 bases; unmatched junction nucleotides: 10. CDR1 is MNHGY, CDR2 SVAAGI, per germline. The CDR3 is 15 amino acids.

The V and J genes are TRBV29-1 and TRBJ2-3; D remains unclear. Trimming stripped 2 bases from V and 3 bases from J, with 15 bases between. The CDR3 has 15 residues. Germline CDR1 is SQVTM and CDR2 is ANQGSEA. The CDR3 region is CSVESGHSRTDTQYF. CDR3 DNA: TGCAGCGTTGAATCGGGCCATAGTAGAACAGATACGCAGTATTTT.

J is TRBJ2-5 and V is TRBV5-1; TRBD2 agrees at 11 bases. V lost 4 bases, J lost 5 bases, and 7 bases stayed unmatched. The CDR3 extends over 15 amino acids. Germline V lookup: CDR1 SGHRS, CDR2 YFSETQ. In nucleotides, the CDR3 is TGCGCCAGCAGCGACGCTTCTAGCGGGGGGGAGACCCAGTACTTC. This codes for CASSDASSGGETQYF.

The gene calls are TRBV5-1 and TRBJ2-3; D might be TRBD2 (5 bases). Germline V gives CDR1 SGHRS, CDR2 YFSETQ. This CDR3 is built from 14 residues. V lost 1 base, J lost 4 bases, and 10 bases lay in between. CDR3 DNA sequence: TGCGCCAGCAGCTTGCAAGCGGTTGCAGATACGCAGTATTTT. It encodes CASSLQAVADTQYF.

The CDR3 here is CASSQDDGKYTDTQYF. The CDR3 nucleotides are TGCGCCAGCAGCCAAGATGACGGAAAGTACACAGATACGCAGTATTTT. The V and J genes are TRBV4-3 and TRBJ2-3; D not certain. The V gene lost 0 bases and the J gene lost 2 bases, with 12 bases spanning the gap. The CDR3 contains 16 residues. Germline loops: CDR1 LGHNA, CDR2 YSLEER.